A selection of T cell receptor beta chains follows, all from one sample in a study of graft-versus-host responses after intestinal transplantation. Method: immunoSEQ multiplex PCR; TCRdb's copy keeps in-frame clones and lacks some. The data contain about 43,000 clones, 85% to 95% of them singletons. The sequences come from PBMCs, collected approximately 360 days after intestinal transplant. The receptors shown here come from a human patient who received an intestinal transplant, so some T cells may come from the graft donor. Each CDR3 is given with its conserved first and last residue. The order of the fields is J gene, V gene, CDR3 protein.

TRBJ2-2 TRBV5-6 CASSLVGFRELFF
TRBJ2-2 TRBV7-3 CASSRDSSTGELFF
TRBJ1-2 TRBV18 CASSPEKGYGYTF
TRBJ2-3 TRBV29-1 CSVEDRGQGTDTQYF
TRBJ1-2 TRBV6-1 CASSDLGPTYGYTF
TRBJ2-2 TRBV15 CATSRINGELFF
TRBJ2-7 TRBV12-5 CASGGVLSSYEQYF
TRBJ2-1 TRBV7-3 CASSLGGGGTDNEQFF
TRBJ2-3 TRBV27 CASGQGAGDTQYF
TRBJ2-5 TRBV29-1 CSVEGGGRETQYF
TRBJ2-7 TRBV27 CASSYRPPSLPLVYEQYF
TRBJ2-7 TRBV2 CASSTTYEQYF
TRBJ2-7 TRBV15 CATSRDPSEYEQYF
TRBJ2-1 TRBV29-1 CSVGSFKGGNEQFF
TRBJ2-7 TRBV27 CASSLSGVFYEQYF
TRBJ1-5 TRBV12-5 CASGLVLVDSPNQPQHF
TRBJ2-6 TRBV19 CASSISAGSHSGANVLTF
TRBJ1-1 TRBV2 CASSQEQGSNTEAFF
TRBJ2-2 TRBV2 CASSGTSGRAGGELFF
TRBJ2-5 TRBV9 CASSGGALVETQYF
TRBJ1-2 TRBV9 CASSVRSGTGSDGYTF
TRBJ2-7 TRBV28 CATMGQGGYEQYF
TRBJ2-7 TRBV16 CASSQPASVSYEQYF
TRBJ2-5 TRBV4-1 CASSQEAARGVETQYF
TRBJ1-1 TRBV18 CASSLGGQGNTEAFF
TRBJ2-7 TRBV23-1 CASSRDTYEQYF
TRBJ2-7 TRBV9 CASSSPWDREGSYEQYF
TRBJ2-7 TRBV2 CASSEKSLSLYEQYF
TRBJ2-2 TRBV19 CASTRDANTGELFF
TRBJ1-4 TRBV5-1 CASSLTGGATNEKLFF
TRBJ2-7 TRBV5-5 CASSLALAAYSYEQYF
TRBJ2-1 TRBV11-2 CASSFYGAESNEQFF
TRBJ2-7 TRBV12-5 CASGLGPNQYF
TRBJ1-3 TRBV6-5 CASSKGRSSGNTIYF
TRBJ1-2 TRBV5-5 CASSPGTGGYTF
TRBJ1-2 TRBV27 CASSSGQGYGYTF
TRBJ2-2 TRBV4-2 CASSQTGTGTSTGELFF
TRBJ1-1 TRBV18 CASSPTGGRGNTGPEAFF
TRBJ1-1 TRBV19 CASSSQVHSGLNTEAFF
TRBJ1-1 TRBV7-9 CASSLERTEAFF
TRBJ1-3 TRBV5-1 CASSAAPTGSGNTIYF
TRBJ1-1 TRBV5-4 CASSDRVDTEAFF
TRBJ1-1 TRBV7-9 CASSLSFLNTEAFF
TRBJ1-5 TRBV2 CASRRQGAANQPQHF
TRBJ1-5 TRBV18 CASSPSQGRGNQPQHF
TRBJ2-6 TRBV28 CASSRLGLPSRANVLTF
TRBJ2-1 TRBV14 CASSPEKAGRAHNEQFF
TRBJ1-1 TRBV7-9 CASSHSGNEAFF
TRBJ2-7 TRBV6-5 CASSAFWGEQYF
TRBJ2-1 TRBV7-7 CASSLNPWVGGNEQFF
TRBJ2-7 TRBV30 CAWSGGYSSYEQYF
TRBJ2-4 TRBV19 CASSPRLQGGSKLAKNIQYF
TRBJ2-7 TRBV5-1 CASSSGGQEDYEQYF
TRBJ1-6 TRBV6-5 CASSYYGGLGSPLHF
TRBJ2-1 TRBV5-4 CASSLGGGTPRNEQFF
TRBJ1-5 TRBV2 CASSDRGGYNQPQHF
TRBJ2-5 TRBV28 CASAPASGQETQYF
TRBJ2-7 TRBV29-1 CSAVERENYEQYF
TRBJ1-6 TRBV18 CASSPVTPRAGILGSPLHF
TRBJ1-4 TRBV19 CASSPRSEGVGFPTNEKLFF